This TCR beta chain stems from a study of T cells in Graves' hyperthyroidism and ophthalmopathy (dated by TCRdb to about 2019). About the study as a whole: Peripheral blood was collected at initial diagnosis, before any treatment. To identify distinguishing TCR V-J signatures, a discovery cohort of some 100 patients was used, comprising roughly 45 with Graves' ophthalmopathy and 57 with stable Graves' hyperthyroidism. An independent validation cohort of 18 to 20 hyperthyroidism patients and approximately 16 patients who later progressed to ophthalmopathy tested prospective prediction of ophthalmopathy. The 90 to 100 discovery patients were randomly split 7:3 into training and test sets. Thyroid tissue and blood T-cell repertoires from six or seven Graves' hyperthyroidism patients were also compared in the study. Following sampling, methimazole starting at 30 mg daily was given to hyperthyroidism patients, and high-dose intravenous methylprednisolone was given to ophthalmopathy patients. TCR Vbeta CDR3 sequencing of roughly 140 peripheral blood samples (under 45 ophthalmopathy, 75 or so hyperthyroidism and some 17 progressor patients) is reported in the paper.

TCR beta CDR3 regions were amplified from RNA transcripts. For the first round of RT-PCR on the TCR CDR3, the HTBI primer set was used together with the Qiagen OneStep RT-PCR kit. The libraries were constructed in a second round of multiplex PCR and then size-selected and purified. Libraries were sequenced paired-end with 100 bp reads on an Illumina HiSeq2000. In the authors' own workflow: SOAPnuke was used to process the raw data, with reads discarded if the reads contained adapters or uncalled bases, had a mean Phred below 15, or lacked an exact constant-primer or identifier match. High-quality paired reads were merged with COPE v1.2.5, and unique nucleotide sequences were defined as clonotypes. MiTCR v1.1 was used to align clonotypes to the IMGT TRBV, TRBD and TRBJ reference segments. Analysis was restricted to V-J combinations with a frequency above 0.0001, which covered 99.2% of repertoires. The TCS score was defined as the ratio of F50 (clonal expansion) to E x V (chaos), calculated using BLOSUM62-based TCRdist between CDR3 peptides within each V-J. Welch's t-statistics and random forest reduced fewer than 600 V-J features to 10 to 15, which were used in a naive Bayes classifier (R e1071). The public sequencing data were trimmed at Q25 with fastp and processed into clonotypes with MiXCR by TCRdb, which kept only in-frame beta chains. Every entry covers one CDR3 protein and lists the most common genes and DNA from its rows. TCRdb assigned the V and J calls; the authors' analysis was not used. The sample profile shows approximately 410,000 distinct CDR3 sequences; around 13% of them were found once. The ten largest clones add up to less than 6.5% of the sample.

This clonotype was counted a few times. This receptor's antigen is unknown. The sample holds no much larger clone one base away, and base qualities are not on file. The CDR3 runs 14 amino acids, cysteine and phenylalanine included. Just CDR3 DNA is preserved here, 42 bases in frame from base 1. The germline V gene encodes CDR1 DFQATT and CDR2 SNEGSKA (reference sequence). V lost 2 bases and J lost 2 bases, and the count of bases not matched to a germline gene is 3. Graves' hyperthyroidism was defined as stable when no progression to ophthalmopathy occurred over 18 months of follow-up. Hyperthyroidism patients were newly diagnosed, with disease duration under 2 months, and aged 18 to 65 years. The study excluded patients with uncontrolled infections, other autoimmune diseases, pregnancy or lactation. Diagnoses were based on clinical symptoms, serum thyroxine and TRAb, thyroid ultrasound and orbital computed tomography. Ficoll-Paque density gradient centrifugation was used to isolate PBMCs from about 10 ml of fresh peripheral blood. Total RNA was extracted with Trizol reagent, and quality was checked on an Agilent 2100 Bioanalyzer.

Overall results and qualifications from the work: During validation, the model predicted progression to ophthalmopathy a median of approximately 6 months ahead of onset, with more than 60% sensitivity and more than 72% specificity. A model built on a 13 V-J signature distinguished ophthalmopathy from stable hyperthyroidism, reaching 87.88% sensitivity and 81.08% specificity in cross-validation and 80%/75% in testing. Most expanded thyroid clonotypes (frequency above 0.001) were also detected in blood, suggesting blood repertoires may reflect thyroid immune responses. Sample size was not statistically predetermined, and investigators were not blinded to group allocation.

Material: blood. The sequence was obtained from a woman aged 18-35 years with Graves' hyperthyroidism. The chain links TRBV20-1 with TRBJ1-5; 7 junctional bases match TRBD1. The CDR3 protein is CSARRGRGNQPQHF. In nucleotides, the sequence is TGCAGTGCTAGAAGGGGGCGTGGCAATCAGCCCCAGCATTTT.